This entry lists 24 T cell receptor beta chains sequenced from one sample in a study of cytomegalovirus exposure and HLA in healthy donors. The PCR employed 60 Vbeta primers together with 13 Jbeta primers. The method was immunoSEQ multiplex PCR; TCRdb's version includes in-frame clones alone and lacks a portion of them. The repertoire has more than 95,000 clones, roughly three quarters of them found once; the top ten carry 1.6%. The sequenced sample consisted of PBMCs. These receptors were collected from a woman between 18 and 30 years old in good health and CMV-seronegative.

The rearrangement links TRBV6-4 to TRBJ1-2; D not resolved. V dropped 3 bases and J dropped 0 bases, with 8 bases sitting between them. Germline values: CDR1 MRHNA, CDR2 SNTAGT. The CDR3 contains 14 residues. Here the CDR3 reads CASSDTGANYGYTF. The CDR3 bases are TGTGCCAGCAGTGATACGGGAGCTAACTATGGCTACACCTTC.

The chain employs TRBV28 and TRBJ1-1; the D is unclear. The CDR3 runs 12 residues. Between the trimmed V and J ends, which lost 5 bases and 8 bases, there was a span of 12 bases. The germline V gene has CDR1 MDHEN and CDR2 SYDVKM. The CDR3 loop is CASSPPLREAFF. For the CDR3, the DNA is TGTGCCAGCAGTCCCCCATTGCGGGAAGCTTTCTTT.

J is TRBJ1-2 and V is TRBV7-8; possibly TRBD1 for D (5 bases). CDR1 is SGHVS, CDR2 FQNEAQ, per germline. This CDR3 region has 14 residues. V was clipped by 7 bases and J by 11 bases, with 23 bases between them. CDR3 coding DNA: TGTGCCAGCATCATAGGGGTTGAAGGGCCTCCTTACACCTTC. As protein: CASIIGVEGPPYTF.

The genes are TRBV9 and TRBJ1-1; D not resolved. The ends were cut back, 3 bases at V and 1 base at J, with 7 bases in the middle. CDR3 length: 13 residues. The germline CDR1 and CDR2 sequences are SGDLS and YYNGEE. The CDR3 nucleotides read TGTGCCAGCAGCGACAGACAGAACACTGAAGCTTTCTTT. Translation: CASSDRQNTEAFF.

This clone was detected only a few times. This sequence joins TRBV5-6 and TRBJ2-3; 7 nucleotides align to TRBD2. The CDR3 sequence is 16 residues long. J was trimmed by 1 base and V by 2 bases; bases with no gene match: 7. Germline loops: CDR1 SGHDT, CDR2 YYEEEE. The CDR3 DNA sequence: TGTGCCAGCAGCTTCCAGACTAGCCTGGGCACAGATACGCAGTATTTT. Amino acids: CASSFQTSLGTDTQYF.

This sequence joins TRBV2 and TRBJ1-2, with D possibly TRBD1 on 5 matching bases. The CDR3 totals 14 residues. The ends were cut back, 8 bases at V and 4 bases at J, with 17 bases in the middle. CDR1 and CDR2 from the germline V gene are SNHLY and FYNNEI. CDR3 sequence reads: CASGGGGDRYGYTF. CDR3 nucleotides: TGTGCCAGCGGGGGAGGAGGGGATCGCTATGGCTACACCTTC. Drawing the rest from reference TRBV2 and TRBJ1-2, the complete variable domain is EPEVTQTPSHQVTQMGQEVILRCVPISNHLYFYWYRQILGQKVEFLVSFYNNEISEKSEIFDDQFSVERPDGSNFTLKIRSTKLEDSAMYFCASGGGGDRYGYTFGSGTRLTVV.

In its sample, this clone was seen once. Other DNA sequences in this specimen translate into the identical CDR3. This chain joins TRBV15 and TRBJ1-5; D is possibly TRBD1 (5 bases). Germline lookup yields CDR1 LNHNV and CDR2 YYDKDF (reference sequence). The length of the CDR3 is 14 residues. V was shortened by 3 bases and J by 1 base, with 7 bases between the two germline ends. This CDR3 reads CATSRGGSNQPQHF. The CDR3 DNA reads TGTGCCACCAGCAGGGGGGGGAGCAATCAGCCCCAGCATTTT.

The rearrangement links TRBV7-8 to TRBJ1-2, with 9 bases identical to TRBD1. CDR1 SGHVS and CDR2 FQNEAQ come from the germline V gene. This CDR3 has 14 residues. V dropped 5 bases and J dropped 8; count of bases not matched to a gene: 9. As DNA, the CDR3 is TGTGCCAGCAGCCGGGACAGGGTGTCCTGGGGCTACACCTTC. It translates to CASSRDRVSWGYTF. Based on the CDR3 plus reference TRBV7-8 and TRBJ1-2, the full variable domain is GAGVSQSPRYKVAKRGQDVALRCDPISGHVSLFWYQQALGQGPEFLTYFQNEAQLDKSGLPSDRFFAERPEGSVSTLKIQRTQQEDSAVYLCASSRDRVSWGYTFGSGTRLTVV.

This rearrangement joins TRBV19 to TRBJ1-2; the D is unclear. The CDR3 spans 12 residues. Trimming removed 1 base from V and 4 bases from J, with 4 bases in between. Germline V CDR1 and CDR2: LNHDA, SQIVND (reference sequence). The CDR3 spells CASSIAGYGYTF. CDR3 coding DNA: TGTGCCAGTAGTATAGCAGGCTATGGCTACACCTTC.

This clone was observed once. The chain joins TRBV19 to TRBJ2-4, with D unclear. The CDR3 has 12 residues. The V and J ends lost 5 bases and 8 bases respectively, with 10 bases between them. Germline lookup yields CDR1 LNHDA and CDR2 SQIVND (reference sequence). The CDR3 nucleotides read TGTGCCAGTAGTCACTCCCAGGACATTCAGTACTTC. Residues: CASSHSQDIQYF.

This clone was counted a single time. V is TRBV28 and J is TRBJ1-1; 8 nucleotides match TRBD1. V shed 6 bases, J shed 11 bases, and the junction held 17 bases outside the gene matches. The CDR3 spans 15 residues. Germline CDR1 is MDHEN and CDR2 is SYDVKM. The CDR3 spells CASSPDPAGGLRAFF. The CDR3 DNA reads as TGTGCCAGCAGCCCGGACCCGGCAGGGGGCCTGAGGGCTTTCTTT.

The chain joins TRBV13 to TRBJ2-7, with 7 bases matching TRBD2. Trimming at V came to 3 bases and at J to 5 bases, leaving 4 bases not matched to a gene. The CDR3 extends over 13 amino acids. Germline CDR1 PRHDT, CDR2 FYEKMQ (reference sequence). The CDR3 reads CASSFGTTNEQYF. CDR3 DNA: TGTGCCAGCAGCTTCGGGACTACTAACGAGCAGTACTTC.

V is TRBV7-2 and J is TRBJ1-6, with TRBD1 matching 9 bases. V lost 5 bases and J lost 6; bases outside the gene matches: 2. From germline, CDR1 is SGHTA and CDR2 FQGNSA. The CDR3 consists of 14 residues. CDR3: CASSRQGGNSPLHF. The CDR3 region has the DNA TGTGCCAGCAGCCGACAGGGGGGTAATTCACCCCTCCACTTT.

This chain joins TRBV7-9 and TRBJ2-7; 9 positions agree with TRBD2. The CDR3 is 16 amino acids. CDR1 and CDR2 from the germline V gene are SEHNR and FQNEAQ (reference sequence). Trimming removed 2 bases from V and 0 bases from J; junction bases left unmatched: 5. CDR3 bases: TGTGCCAGCAGCTTATTCGCTAGCGGGGACTCCTACGAGCAGTACTTC. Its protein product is CASSLFASGDSYEQYF.

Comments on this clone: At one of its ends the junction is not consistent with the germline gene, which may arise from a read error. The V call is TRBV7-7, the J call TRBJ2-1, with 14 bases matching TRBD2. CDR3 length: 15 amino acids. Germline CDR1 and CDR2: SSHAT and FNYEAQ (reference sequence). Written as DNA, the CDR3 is TGTGCTAGCAGCCCGACTAGCGGGGGGGTGAATGAGCAGTTCTTC. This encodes CASSPTSGGVNEQFF.

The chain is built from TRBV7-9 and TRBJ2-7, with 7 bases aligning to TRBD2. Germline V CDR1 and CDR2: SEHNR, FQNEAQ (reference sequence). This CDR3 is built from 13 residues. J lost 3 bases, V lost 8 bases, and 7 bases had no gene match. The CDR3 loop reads CASSPGLVYEQYF. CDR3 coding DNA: TGTGCCAGCTCCCCTGGACTAGTCTACGAGCAGTACTTC.

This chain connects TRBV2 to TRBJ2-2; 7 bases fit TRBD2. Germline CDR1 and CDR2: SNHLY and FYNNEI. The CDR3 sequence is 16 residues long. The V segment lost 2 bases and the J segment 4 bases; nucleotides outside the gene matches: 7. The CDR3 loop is CASSEPSGVFTGELFF. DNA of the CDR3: TGTGCCAGCAGTGAACCCAGCGGGGTCTTCACCGGGGAGCTGTTTTTT.

CDR3 residues: CASSPWEGGYTF. The CDR3, as DNA: TGTGCCAGTAGTCCTTGGGAGGGTGGCTACACCTTC. J is TRBJ1-2 and V is TRBV19; D not certain. The CDR3 runs 12 residues. Germline V gene data show CDR1 as LNHDA and CDR2 as SQIVND (reference sequence). V was cut by 5 bases and J by 7 bases, with 11 bases left in between. The variable domain in full, completed from reference TRBV19 and TRBJ1-2, reads DGGITQSPKYLFRKEGQNVTLSCEQNLNHDAMYWYRQDPGQGLRLIYYSQIVNDFQKGDIAEGYSVSREKKESFPLTVTSAQKNPTAFYLCASSPWEGGYTFGSGTRLTVV.

CDR3 region: CASLGASTLTDTQYF. The CDR3 DNA sequence: TGTGCCAGCCTGGGGGCTTCCACCCTCACAGATACGCAGTATTTT. The V and J genes are TRBV28 and TRBJ2-3, with D perhaps matching TRBD1 (6 bases). The CDR3 contains 15 residues. With 8 bases removed from V and 2 bases from J, the gap between germline ends came to 17 bases. The germline gives CDR1 MDHEN, CDR2 SYDVKM. Supplemented by reference TRBV28 and TRBJ2-3, the full variable domain reads DVKVTQSSRYLVKRTGEKVFLECVQDMDHENMFWYRQDPGLGLRLIYFSYDVKMKEKGDIPEGYSVSREKKERFSLILESASTNQTSMYLCASLGASTLTDTQYFGPGTRLTVL.

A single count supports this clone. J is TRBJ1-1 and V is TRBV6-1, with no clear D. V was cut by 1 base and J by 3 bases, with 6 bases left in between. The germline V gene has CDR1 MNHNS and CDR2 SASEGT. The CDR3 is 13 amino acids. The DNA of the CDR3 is TGTGCCAGCAGTGAAGGGGAGTACACTGAAGCTTTCTTT. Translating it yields CASSEGEYTEAFF.

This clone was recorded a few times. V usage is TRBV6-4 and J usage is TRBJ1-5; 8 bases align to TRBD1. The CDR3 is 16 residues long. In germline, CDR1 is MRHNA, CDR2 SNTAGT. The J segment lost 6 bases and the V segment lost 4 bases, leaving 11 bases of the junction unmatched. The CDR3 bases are TGTGCCAGCAGTGGGCAGGGGGCTAGAAGAAGTCAGCCCCAGCATTTT. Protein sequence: CASSGQGARRSQPQHF.

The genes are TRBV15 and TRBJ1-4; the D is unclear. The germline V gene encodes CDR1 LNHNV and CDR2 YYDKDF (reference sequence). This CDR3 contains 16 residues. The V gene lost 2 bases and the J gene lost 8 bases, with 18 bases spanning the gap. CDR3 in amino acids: CATSRPPDGEGEKLFF. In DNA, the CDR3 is TGTGCCACCAGCAGACCCCCGGATGGCGAGGGCGAAAAACTGTTTTTT.

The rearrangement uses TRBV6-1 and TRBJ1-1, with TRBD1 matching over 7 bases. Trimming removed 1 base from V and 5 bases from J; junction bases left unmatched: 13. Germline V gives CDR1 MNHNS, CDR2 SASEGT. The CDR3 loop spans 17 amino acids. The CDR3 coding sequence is TGTGCCAGCAGTGAAGGGACAGGCCCGCGGAGTGGGACTGAAGCTTTCTTT. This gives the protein CASSEGTGPRSGTEAFF.

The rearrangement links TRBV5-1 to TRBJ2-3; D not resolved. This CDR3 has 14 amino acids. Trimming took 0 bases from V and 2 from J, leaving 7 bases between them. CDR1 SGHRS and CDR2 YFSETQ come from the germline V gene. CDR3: CASSLEADTDTQYF. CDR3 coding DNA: TGCGCCAGCAGCTTGGAGGCGGACACAGATACGCAGTATTTT. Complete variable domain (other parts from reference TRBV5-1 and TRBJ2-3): KAGVTQTPRYLIKTRGQQVTLSCSPISGHRSVSWYQQTPGQGLQFLFEYFSETQRNKGNFPGRFSGRQFSNSRSEMNVSTLELGDSALYLCASSLEADTDTQYFGPGTRLTVL.